The sequence of this TCR beta chain was determined in a study of identical twins. Study-level results: These conclusions were based on statistical analysis (cross-sectional, not following the same donors).

This clonotype appeared a few times. Its antigen is unidentified. Using its own MiXCR run on the 5' RACE reads, TCRdb lists one record per CDR3 protein. The sample has more than 200,000 distinct CDR3 sequences, around an eighth seen once; the top ten hold around 9.5%. After removal of 6 bases from V and 2 bases from J, the junction contained 10 bases not matched to a gene. This CDR3 contains 15 residues. Per germline, CDR1 SGDLS and CDR2 YYNGEE. The donor group consisted entirely of healthy Caucasians. The source is a woman aged 18-29 years in good health. Sequenced: memory (CD45RO+) T cells sorted from blood. The chain joins TRBV9 to TRBJ2-7, with 8 bases lining up with TRBD2. The CDR3 DNA follows: TGTGCCAGCAACGCTCCGGGGGGGAGGACCTACGAGCAGTACTTC. The encoded protein is CASNAPGGRTYEQYF.